The clone carrying this T cell receptor beta chain was counted many times. Its antigen is still unknown. The yield of each sequencing run was over 180 million TCR-beta sequences from 15-18 subjects. TCRdb re-analysed the 5' RACE reads in MiXCR, keeping a single row per CDR3 protein. The sample contains more than 40,000 distinct CDR3 sequences, 2.5% to 3.5% of which appear only once. The sample is drawn from a study of neurological immune-mediated disorders. Study-wide findings and caveats: HTLV-1-associated myelopathy displayed the greatest TCR clonal expansion, and multiple sclerosis exhibited the smallest, lower than that of healthy controls.

The unsorted libraries were prepared from 2 million PBMCs (stored at -80 C). Sequenced material: PBMCs. The origin of this receptor is a woman between 45 and 60 years old with multiple sclerosis.

The CDR3 DNA sequence: TGTGCCAGCAGCGCAAGCTGGCAGTCTACCTACGAGCAGTACTTC. It translates to CASSASWQSTYEQYF. J is TRBJ2-7 and V is TRBV7-2; D ambiguous. Germline CDR1 is SGHTA and CDR2 is FQGNSA. The CDR3 spans 15 residues. The V and J ends lost 5 bases and 2 bases respectively, with 16 bases between them.